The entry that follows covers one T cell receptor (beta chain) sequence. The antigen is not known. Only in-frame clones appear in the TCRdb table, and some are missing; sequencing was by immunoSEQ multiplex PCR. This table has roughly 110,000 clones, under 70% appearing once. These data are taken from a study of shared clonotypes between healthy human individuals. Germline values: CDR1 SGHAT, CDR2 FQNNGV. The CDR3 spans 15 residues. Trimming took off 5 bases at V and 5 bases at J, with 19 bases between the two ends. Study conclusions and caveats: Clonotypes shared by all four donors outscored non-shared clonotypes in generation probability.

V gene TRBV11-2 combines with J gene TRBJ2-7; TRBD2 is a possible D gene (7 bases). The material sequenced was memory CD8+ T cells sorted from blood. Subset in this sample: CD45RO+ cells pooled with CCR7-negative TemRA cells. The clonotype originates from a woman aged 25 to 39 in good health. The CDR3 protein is CASSQESGTSHEQYF. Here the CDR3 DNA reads TGTGCCAGCAGCCAAGAAAGCGGGACATCCCACGAGCAGTACTTC.